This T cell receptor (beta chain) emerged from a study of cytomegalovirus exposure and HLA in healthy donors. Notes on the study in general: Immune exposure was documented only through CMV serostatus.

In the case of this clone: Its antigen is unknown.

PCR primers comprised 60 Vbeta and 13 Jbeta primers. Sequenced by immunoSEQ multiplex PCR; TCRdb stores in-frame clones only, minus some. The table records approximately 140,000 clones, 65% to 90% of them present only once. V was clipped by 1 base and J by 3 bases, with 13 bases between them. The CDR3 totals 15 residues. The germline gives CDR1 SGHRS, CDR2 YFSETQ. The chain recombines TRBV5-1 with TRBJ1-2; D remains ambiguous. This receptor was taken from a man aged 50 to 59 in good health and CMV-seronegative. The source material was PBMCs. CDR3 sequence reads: CASSLSGRRDYGYTF. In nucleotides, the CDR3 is TGCGCCAGCAGCTTGTCTGGGAGAAGGGACTATGGCTACACCTTC.